The 12 T cell receptor beta chains reported below all come from one sample, sequenced in a study of a mutant IDH1 vaccine in newly diagnosed glioma. Time point specified: baseline, week 1 (first vaccination visit). Treatment reported: pre-vaccination baseline after standard-of-care therapy. The assay was immunoSEQ multiplex PCR, and TCRdb's table has in-frame clones only and misses some. Of under 65,000 clones listed, more than 80% are singletons. The sequenced sample was PBMCs, obtained from a glioma patient treated with radiotherapy, temozolomide or both. The origin of the receptors is a man between 18 and 29 years old with glioma.

This clone is classed as medium-sized (0.01 to 0.1%). This sample also contains other DNA sequences that code for the same CDR3. The CDR3 sequence: CASSQDRGAGNTIYF. For the CDR3, the DNA is TGCGCCAGCAGCCAAGATAGGGGGGCTGGAAACACCATATATTTT. This chain uses TRBV4-3 with TRBJ1-3, with D possibly TRBD1 on 6 matching bases. The germline gives CDR1 LGHNA, CDR2 YSLEER. This CDR3 contains 15 residues. Trimming stripped 0 bases from V and 2 bases from J, with 8 bases between.

This clone has just a few counts. The chain has TRBV7-2 and TRBJ2-7; TRBD2 matches at 11 bases. Per the germline V gene, CDR1 is SGHTA and CDR2 is FQGNSA. The CDR3 is 14 residues long. V was clipped by 3 bases and J by 6 bases; unmatched bases: 4. Here the CDR3 DNA reads TGTGCCAGCAGCTTCTCGCTAGCGGGAGGCGAGCAGTACTTC. Its protein product is CASSFSLAGGEQYF.

The chain uses TRBV29-1 and TRBJ2-2; 9 bases are shared with TRBD2. The CDR3 runs to 16 residues. Per germline, CDR1 SQVTM and CDR2 ANQGSEA. Trimming removed 0 bases from V and 5 bases from J; junction bases left unmatched: 7. The DNA of the CDR3 is TGCAGCGTTGAAGATCTGGGCGGGAGGGCGACCGGGGAGCTGTTTTTT. It yields the protein CSVEDLGGRATGELFF.

The chain recombines TRBV6-5 with TRBJ1-2; D is uncertain. Between the trimmed V and J ends, which lost 6 bases and 4 bases, there was a span of 15 bases. CDR3 length equals 14 residues. In germline, CDR1 is MNHEY, CDR2 SVGAGI. The CDR3 DNA sequence: TGTGCCAGCAGACCTACAGCGGACGCCTATGGCTACACCTTC. This sequence encodes CASRPTADAYGYTF.

This chain joins TRBV5-1 and TRBJ1-2; maybe TRBD1 (5 bases). CDR3 length: 14 amino acids. Trimming took off 4 bases at V and 2 bases at J, with 12 bases between the two ends. The germline V gene encodes CDR1 SGHRS and CDR2 YFSETQ. The CDR3 is CASSPEGQNYGYTF. The CDR3 region has the DNA TGCGCCAGCAGCCCGGAGGGGCAGAACTATGGCTACACCTTC.

This chain connects TRBV6-5 to TRBJ2-7; D call uncertain. This CDR3 contains 14 residues. Germline V CDR1 and CDR2: MNHEY, SVGAGI. Trimming stripped 7 bases from V and 0 bases from J, with 13 bases between. DNA of the CDR3: TGTGCCAGCACTTCAGTCTGGAGCTCCTACGAGCAGTACTTC. As protein: CASTSVWSSYEQYF.

This rearrangement joins TRBV7-3 to TRBJ1-3; D possibly corresponds to TRBD1 (5 bases). Deletions cut 3 bases from V and 1 base from J, with 10 bases between. CDR1 and CDR2 (germline): SGHTA, FQGTGA. This CDR3 spans 15 amino acids. Here the CDR3 reads CASSLSRESGNTIYF. The CDR3 DNA sequence: TGTGCCAGCAGCTTGAGCAGGGAGTCTGGAAACACCATATATTTT.

This chain joins TRBV7-9 and TRBJ1-1; D gene ambiguous. The CDR3 covers 14 residues. V was shortened by 6 bases and J by 5 bases, with 16 bases between the two germline ends. The germline gives CDR1 SEHNR, CDR2 FQNEAQ (reference sequence). The CDR3 region has the DNA TGTGCCAGCAGTACCCCCGGTAGGGAAACTGAAGCTTTCTTT. Encoded protein: CASSTPGRETEAFF.

The chain couples TRBV2 to TRBJ2-2, with 7 bases matching TRBD1. Germline-derived CDR1 and CDR2 are SNHLY and FYNNEI. V shed 4 bases, J shed 2 bases, and the junction held 4 bases outside the gene matches. This CDR3 is built from 15 residues. The CDR3, as DNA: TGTGCCAGCAGTGCCCAGGGGGTAAACACCGGGGAGCTGTTTTTT. Its protein product is CASSAQGVNTGELFF. Full variable domain (remainder filled in from reference TRBV2 and TRBJ2-2): EPEVTQTPSHQVTQMGQEVILRCVPISNHLYFYWYRQILGQKVEFLVSFYNNEISEKSEIFDDQFSVERPDGSNFTLKIRSTKLEDSAMYFCASSAQGVNTGELFFGEGSRLTVL.

The chain recombines TRBV7-2 with TRBJ1-2; D is unresolved. CDR1 is SGHTA, CDR2 FQGNSA, per germline. CDR3 size: 11 residues. V was cut by 10 bases and J by 5 bases, with 11 bases left in between. The CDR3 region has the DNA TGTGCCAAACGCGGGTATTATGGCTACACCTTC. It yields the protein CAKRGYYGYTF.

This rearrangement joins TRBV25-1 to TRBJ1-3; D unclear. With 3 bases removed from V and 9 bases from J, the gap between germline ends came to 3 bases. Germline CDR1 is MGHDK and CDR2 is SYGVNS. The length of the CDR3 is 10 residues. The CDR3 sequence: CASSEGTIYF. The CDR3 DNA reads TGTGCCAGCAGTGAGGGCACCATATATTTT.

V is TRBV14 and J is TRBJ2-3; no reliable D call. V was shortened by 1 base and J by 7 bases, with 9 bases between the two germline ends. Germline V gives CDR1 SGHDN, CDR2 FVKESK. The CDR3 is 13 amino acids. CDR3 DNA: TGTGCCAGCAGCCAAGCCTCCGGGTATACGCAGTATTTT. Amino acid sequence: CASSQASGYTQYF.